These 8 T cell receptor beta chains came from one sample sequenced in a study of T cell responses to AZD1222 COVID-19 vaccine. The assay was immunoSEQ multiplex PCR, and TCRdb's table has in-frame clones only and misses some. In the table there are 110,000 or so clones, approximately 90% of which are singletons. The sample in question was peripheral blood, obtained 28 days after the second AZD1222 dose. The source is an adult who received the AZD1222 COVID-19 vaccine.

J is TRBJ1-2 and V is TRBV29-1, with 7 bases fitting TRBD1. The CDR3 is made up of 12 amino acids. Looked up from germline, CDR1 is SQVTM and CDR2 is ANQGSEA. Trimming cost V 6 bases and J 4 bases; bases outside gene matches: 5. CDR3 DNA sequence: TGCAGCGTGGGACAGTCCAGCTATGGCTACACCTTC. Translating it yields CSVGQSSYGYTF. Drawing the rest from reference TRBV29-1 and TRBJ1-2, the complete variable domain is SAVISQKPSRDICQRGTSLTIQCQVDSQVTMMFWYRQQPGQSLTLIATANQGSEATYESGFVIDKFPISRPNLTFSTLTVSNMSPEDSSIYLCSVGQSSYGYTFGSGTRLTVV.

This clone was recorded only once. The chain combines TRBV6-2 or TRBV6-3 with TRBJ2-1; D is uncertain. CDR1 is MNHEY, CDR2 SVGEGT, per germline. The CDR3 contains 13 residues. V dropped 2 bases and J dropped 4 bases, with 6 bases sitting between them. The CDR3 DNA follows: TGTGCCAGCAGTTACCGTAGTTACAATGAGCAGTTCTTC. It specifies CASSYRSYNEQFF.

The chain recombines TRBV6-5 with TRBJ2-7; possible D gene TRBD1, 5 bases. Germline V gene data show CDR1 as MNHEY and CDR2 as SVGAGI. The CDR3 length is 12 residues. Between the trimmed V and J ends, which lost 6 bases and 4 bases, there was a span of 10 bases. This CDR3 is CASRPQGYEQYF. CDR3 coding DNA: TGTGCCAGCAGACCCCAGGGTTACGAGCAGTACTTC.

CDR3 region: CASSRMGVSAKNIQYF. In DNA, the CDR3 is TGTGCCAGCAGCAGGATGGGTGTCTCAGCCAAAAACATTCAGTACTTC. This chain connects TRBV7-9 to TRBJ2-4; D is unclear. V was shortened by 5 bases and J by 0 bases, with 14 bases between the two germline ends. Germline V CDR1 and CDR2: SEHNR, FQNEAQ (reference sequence). This CDR3 has 16 residues.

The V and J genes are TRBV5-1 and TRBJ2-4; D possibly corresponds to TRBD2 (5 bases). Trimming pared 0 bases from V and 9 bases from J, leaving 13 bases between. Germline-derived CDR1 and CDR2 are SGHRS and YFSETQ. The CDR3 spans 14 residues. CDR3 sequence reads: CASSLDRGKGIQYF. In DNA form, the CDR3 reads TGCGCCAGCAGCTTGGACCGGGGAAAGGGCATTCAGTACTTC.

This chain connects TRBV29-1 to TRBJ2-3; TRBD2 matches at 10 bases. Germline V lookup: CDR1 SQVTM, CDR2 ANQGSEA. This CDR3 is 15 amino acids long. Trimming at V came to 3 bases and at J to 1 base, leaving 4 bases not matched to a gene. The CDR3 spells CSVDTGLAGTDTQYF. The CDR3, as DNA: TGCAGCGTTGACACCGGACTAGCGGGCACAGATACGCAGTATTTT.

This rearrangement joins TRBV7-8 to TRBJ2-3; D unclear. The CDR3 is 13 amino acids. Trimming took 5 bases from V and 4 from J, leaving 10 bases between them. The germline CDR1 and CDR2 sequences are SGHVS and FQNEAQ. The CDR3 loop reads CASSRIVADTQYF. The CDR3 DNA reads TGTGCCAGCAGCCGAATAGTCGCAGATACGCAGTATTTT.

A single count supports this clone. The V and J genes are TRBV5-4 and TRBJ1-2; D call uncertain. The CDR3 covers 14 residues. V lost 5 bases and J 0 bases, leaving 11 bases between the germline ends. Germline-derived CDR1 and CDR2 are SGHNT and YYREEE (reference sequence). CDR3 nucleotide sequence: TGTGCCAGCAGTAGTAGGGCCACTAACTATGGCTACACCTTC. This translates into CASSSRATNYGYTF.